The text below deals with one TCR beta chain. Original processing methods: Nucleated cell counts were estimated from reference gene primer amplification. Here immunoSEQ multiplex PCR was the method, and the copy in TCRdb shows in-frame clones only, minus some. D and trimming were read from the DNA, whereas the V and J calls and clone size are those reported in that table. The table has fewer than 130,000 clones, 70% to 90% seen once. The data were obtained in a study of blood T cell repertoires in COVID-19. On the study more broadly: Sites in the United States, Italy and Spain provided acute and convalescent COVID-19 samples. The cDNA or gDNA used as material had been derived from T cells, B-cell-depleted T cells, or PBMCs.

Per germline, CDR1 SGHRS and CDR2 YFSETQ. With V trimmed by 0 bases and J by 9 bases, 6 bases remained unmatched. The CDR3 runs to 15 residues. V and J are TRBV5-1 and TRBJ2-1; 10 bases match TRBD2. Source material: peripheral blood. This TCR derives from a woman aged 45 to 65 with acute or convalescent COVID-19. CDR3 protein: CASSLVLAGGGEQFF. The CDR3 DNA reads TGCGCCAGCAGCTTGGTTTTAGCGGGAGGAGGTGAGCAGTTCTTC.